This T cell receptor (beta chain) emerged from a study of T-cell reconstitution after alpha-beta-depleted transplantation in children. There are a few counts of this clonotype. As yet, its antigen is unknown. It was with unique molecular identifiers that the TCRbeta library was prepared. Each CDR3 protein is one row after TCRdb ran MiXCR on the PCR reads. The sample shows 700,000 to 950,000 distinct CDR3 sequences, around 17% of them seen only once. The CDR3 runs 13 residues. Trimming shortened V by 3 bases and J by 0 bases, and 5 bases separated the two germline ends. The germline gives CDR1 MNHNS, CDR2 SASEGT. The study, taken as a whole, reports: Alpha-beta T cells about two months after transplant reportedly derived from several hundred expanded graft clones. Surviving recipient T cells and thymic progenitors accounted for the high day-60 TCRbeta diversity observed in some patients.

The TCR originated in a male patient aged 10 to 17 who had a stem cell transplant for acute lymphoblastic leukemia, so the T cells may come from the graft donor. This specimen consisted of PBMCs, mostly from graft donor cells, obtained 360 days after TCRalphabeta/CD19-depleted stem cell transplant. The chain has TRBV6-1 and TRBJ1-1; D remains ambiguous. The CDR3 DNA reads TGTGCCAGCAGTGAGGACCTGAACACTGAAGCTTTCTTT. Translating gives CASSEDLNTEAFF.